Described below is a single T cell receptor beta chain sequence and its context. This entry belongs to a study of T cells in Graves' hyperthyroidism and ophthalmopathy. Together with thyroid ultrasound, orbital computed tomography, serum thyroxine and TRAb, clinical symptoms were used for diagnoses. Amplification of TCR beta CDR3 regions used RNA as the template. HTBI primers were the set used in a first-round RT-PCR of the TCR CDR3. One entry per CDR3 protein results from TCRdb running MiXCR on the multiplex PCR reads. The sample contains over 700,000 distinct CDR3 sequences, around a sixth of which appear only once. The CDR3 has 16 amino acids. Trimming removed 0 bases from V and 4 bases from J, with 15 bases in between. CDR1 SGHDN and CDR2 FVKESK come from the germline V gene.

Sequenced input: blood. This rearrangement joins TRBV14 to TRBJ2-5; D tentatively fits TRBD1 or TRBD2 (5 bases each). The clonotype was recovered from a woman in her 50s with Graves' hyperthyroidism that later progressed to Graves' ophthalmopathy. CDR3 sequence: CASSQDLPLGVETQYF. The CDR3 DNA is TGTGCCAGCAGCCAAGATCTGCCTCTGGGGGTAGAGACCCAGTACTTC.